A selection of T cell receptor beta chains follows, all from one sample in a study of T cell responses to AZD1222 COVID-19 vaccine. TCRdb's copy holds only in-frame clones and misses some; the assay was immunoSEQ multiplex PCR. The sample contains over 150,000 clones, around 92% of which appear only once. Sequencing was performed on peripheral blood, taken on day 0 of MenACWY control vaccination. These receptors were obtained from an adult in good health. Both conserved end residues are part of each CDR3. A D gene is named only where the DNA matches it firmly. Clone sizes are given selectively: once, few, many, or a class where the clone is expanded.

TRBV28	-	-	TRBJ1-2	TGTGCCAGCAGCGAGGTGGGTCGCTATGGCTACACCTTC	CASSEVGRYGYTF
TRBV9	TRBD1	few	TRBJ2-1	TGTGCCAGCAGCGTAGTGGGACAGAACAATGAGCAGTTCTTC	CASSVVGQNNEQFF
TRBV18	TRBD1	-	TRBJ1-4	TGTGCCAGCTCACCACCGACCAGGGGGCTGGAAAAACTGTTTTTT	CASSPPTRGLEKLFF
TRBV7-9	TRBD1	-	TRBJ1-2	TGTGCCAGCAGCTTAGGCGCCCGACAGGGGATAAGTGGCTACACCTTC	CASSLGARQGISGYTF
TRBV6-1	-	-	TRBJ2-7	TGTGCCAGCAGTGAAGGAGGCAGGGCCACCTACGAGCAGTACTTC	CASSEGGRATYEQYF
TRBV3-1/TRBV3-2	TRBD2	-	TRBJ2-3	TGTGCCAGCAGCCAAGTCGGACTAGCGGGAGGCCCTAGCACAGATACGCAGTATTTT	CASSQVGLAGGPSTDTQYF
TRBV12-5	-	-	TRBJ1-2	TGTGCTAGTGGTTTGGTAAATGTGGGCTTCTATGGCTACACCTTC	CASGLVNVGFYGYTF
TRBV12-3/TRBV12-4	-	-	TRBJ2-5	TGTGCCAGCAGTTTCGGGGAGACCCAGTACTTC	CASSFGETQYF
TRBV18	TRBD1	-	TRBJ1-1	TGTGCCAGCTCACCTGCGGGTAGGGGGGACAGGGGAGAAGCTTTCTTT	CASSPAGRGDRGEAFF
TRBV7-3	TRBD2	-	TRBJ2-1	TGTGCCAGCAGCCGTCGCATAGCGGGAGTAAATGAGCAGTTCTTC	CASSRRIAGVNEQFF
TRBV10-3	TRBD1	-	TRBJ1-2	TGTGCCATCAGTGAGTCTAGGGGGACAGTCTATGGCTACACCTTC	CAISESRGTVYGYTF
TRBV19	-	-	TRBJ1-4	TGTGCCAGTAGTATTGGGGGGACTAATGAAAAACTGTTTTTT	CASSIGGTNEKLFF
TRBV5-5	-	-	TRBJ2-5	TGTGCCAGCAGCCGATTCGAGACCCAGTACTTC	CASSRFETQYF
TRBV10-2	TRBD2	-	TRBJ2-3	TGCGCCAGCAGTGAGGGGGTAGCGGGGAGCACAGATACGCAGTATTTT	CASSEGVAGSTDTQYF
TRBV7-9	TRBD2	once	TRBJ2-5	TGTGCCAGCAGCTTAGTTAGCGGGAGGAGAGCGGAGACCCAGTACTTC	CASSLVSGRRAETQYF
TRBV7-7	TRBD2	-	TRBJ2-1	TGTGCTAGCAGCTTAGATTGGACTAGCGGGACGGAGGAGCAGTTCTTC	CASSLDWTSGTEEQFF
TRBV11-3	TRBD2	few	TRBJ2-2	TGTGCCAGCAGCCCGACTGGGGGGAGGGCCGGGGAGCTGTTTTTT	CASSPTGGRAGELFF
TRBV20-1	-	few	TRBJ1-6	TGCAGTGCTAGTCAGGGTCGAAATTCACCCCTCCACTTT	CSASQGRNSPLHF
TRBV4-2	-	-	TRBJ2-2	TGTGCCAGCAGCCAAGAGGGGGTATGGGGAACCGGGGAGCTGTTTTTT	CASSQEGVWGTGELFF
TRBV30	-	-	TRBJ1-1	TGTGCCTGGAGTGTTGATGGGCAGATGGGAGCTTTCTTT	CAWSVDGQMGAFF
TRBV5-8	-	-	TRBJ1-1	TGTGCCAGCAGCTTAACACACCTGAACACTGAAGCTTTCTTT	CASSLTHLNTEAFF
TRBV7-9	TRBD2	-	TRBJ2-5	TGTGCCAGCAGCTTATCGGGGGGCCAAGAGACCCAGTACTTC	CASSLSGGQETQYF
TRBV14	-	-	TRBJ1-2	TGTGCCAGCAGCCAAACAGGGAGGTATGGCTACACCTTC	CASSQTGRYGYTF
TRBV24-1	-	-	TRBJ1-6	TGTGCCACCAGTGACGGGGGGCGGTATAATTCACCCCTCCACTTT	CATSDGGRYNSPLHF